Below, 7 T cell receptor beta chains from the same sample are listed, as sequenced in a study of OX40 agonist ivuxolimab in advanced cancers. Clones were read by immunoSEQ multiplex PCR, and TCRdb kept only the in-frame ones, dropping some. The sample consists of about 14,000 clones, under 95% of them appearing once. This sample comprised CD4+ or CD8+ T cells sorted from blood, obtained in a trial of the OX40 agonist ivuxolimab. These receptors all come from an adult with an advanced solid tumor such as melanoma, head and neck, liver or kidney cancer.

The genes are TRBV13 and TRBJ1-1, with D unresolved. Trimming cost V 5 bases and J 0 bases, with 13 bases left between them. Germline V gene data show CDR1 as PRHDT and CDR2 as FYEKMQ (reference sequence). This CDR3 spans 15 amino acids. In nucleotides, the CDR3 is TGTGCCAGCAGCCACGGACCGCTAATGAACACTGAAGCTTTCTTT. This codes for CASSHGPLMNTEAFF.

The chain employs TRBV27 and TRBJ2-1, with TRBD2 matching over 12 bases. This CDR3 region has 16 residues. J gave up 8 bases and V 4 bases, and 9 bases lay outside the gene matches. The germline gives CDR1 MNHEY, CDR2 SMNVEV (reference sequence). The CDR3 DNA sequence: TGTGCCAGCAGTTCCAACCTAGCGGGAGGGCCGCATGAGCAGTTCTTC. The encoded protein is CASSSNLAGGPHEQFF.

The chain recombines TRBV10-1 with TRBJ2-5; D gene unclear. V was shortened by 0 bases and J by 2 bases, with 4 bases between the two germline ends. Germline V gene data show CDR1 as WNHNN and CDR2 as SYGVQD (reference sequence). The CDR3 sequence is 13 residues long. This chain's CDR3 is CASSESAQETQYF. CDR3 coding DNA: TGCGCCAGCAGTGAGTCGGCGCAAGAGACCCAGTACTTC.

The chain links TRBV7-6 to TRBJ2-7; unclear D gene. The CDR3 length is 14 residues. V dropped 1 base and J dropped 0 bases, with 7 bases sitting between them. CDR1 is SGHVS and CDR2 is FNYEAQ in the germline V gene. CDR3 in amino acids: CASSLGEDSYEQYF. CDR3 DNA: TGTGCCAGCAGCTTAGGGGAAGACTCCTACGAGCAGTACTTC.

Judged by abundance, this clone is medium-sized (0.01 to 0.1%). V gene TRBV4-1 combines with J gene TRBJ2-7; D uncertain. In germline, CDR1 is MGHRA, CDR2 YSYEKL. Between the trimmed V and J ends, which lost 3 bases and 3 bases, there was a span of 9 bases. This CDR3 region has 13 residues. The CDR3 bases are TGCGCCAGCAGCCAGGGTGGATACTACGAGCAGTACTTC. This encodes CASSQGGYYEQYF.

The rearrangement links TRBV19 to TRBJ2-5; 9 nucleotides align to TRBD2. The germline V gene encodes CDR1 LNHDA and CDR2 SQIVND (reference sequence). After removal of 1 base from V and 2 bases from J, the junction contained 5 bases not matched to a gene. The CDR3 contains 16 residues. CDR3 DNA: TGTGCCAGTAGTATAGGGGAGACTAGCGGACAAGAGACCCAGTACTTC. It codes for CASSIGETSGQETQYF.

This clone was picked up a small number of times. The chain joins TRBV6-1 to TRBJ1-2; D perhaps matches TRBD1 (6 bases). Trimming took 4 bases from V and 4 from J, leaving 13 bases between them. CDR1 and CDR2 (germline): MNHNS, SASEGT. This CDR3 region has 14 residues. As DNA, the CDR3 is TGTGCCAGCAGTGGAGGGGACACCGTCTATGGCTACACCTTC. Translation: CASSGGDTVYGYTF.